The clone carrying this T cell receptor beta chain showed up just a few times. With a much larger clone just one base away, this may be a read error. CDR1 is MNHEY, CDR2 SMNVEV, per germline (reference sequence). The length of the CDR3 is 16 residues. This sample was included in a study of metastatic and nonmetastatic thyroid tumors. TCRdb re-called clones from the PCR reads using MiXCR. In the table there are over 20,000 clones, about 20% of which are singletons. Patients underwent thyroid surgery, and none had received any treatment before it. This chain uses TRBV27 with TRBJ1-6; TRBD1 is a possible D gene (5 bases). This receptor was obtained from a female donor with papillary thyroid cancer or a benign thyroid nodule (not recorded which). Some clones in this sample may be carry-over from other donors' samples. The material sequenced was blood. The CDR3 sequence: CASSFMGGRYNSPLHF. DNA for the CDR3: TGTGCCAGCAGTTTTATGGGGGGGAGATATAACTCACCCCTCCACTTT.